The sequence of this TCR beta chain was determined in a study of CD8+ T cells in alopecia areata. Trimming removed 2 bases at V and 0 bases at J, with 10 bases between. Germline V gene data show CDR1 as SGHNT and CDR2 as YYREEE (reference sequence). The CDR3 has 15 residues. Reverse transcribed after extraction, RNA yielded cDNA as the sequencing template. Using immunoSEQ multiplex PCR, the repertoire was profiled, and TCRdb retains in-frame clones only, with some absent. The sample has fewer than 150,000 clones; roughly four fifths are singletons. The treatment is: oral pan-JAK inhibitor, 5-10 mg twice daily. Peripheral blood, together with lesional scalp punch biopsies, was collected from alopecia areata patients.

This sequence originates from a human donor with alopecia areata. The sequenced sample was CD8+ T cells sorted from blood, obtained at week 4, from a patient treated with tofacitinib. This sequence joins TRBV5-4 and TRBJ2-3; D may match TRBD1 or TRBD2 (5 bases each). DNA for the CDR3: TGTGCCAGCAGCTTCAACGGGGCTAGCACAGATACGCAGTATTTT. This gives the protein CASSFNGASTDTQYF.